This T cell receptor beta chain was captured by sequencing in a study of T cells after yellow fever vaccination. General observations from the study: Subsequent booster samples again held most clones from primary vaccination (more than 95% CD4, 85% to 90% CD8). Highly abundant clonotypes carried over from the bulk population could end up in FACS-sorted repertoires as contaminants. Though weaker, the secondary response peaked faster, on day 5 versus 15.

Production of TCR cDNA was by 5'RACE template switching, which also added a universal primer site and UMIs. One entry per CDR3 protein, called by TCRdb with MiXCR from the 5' RACE reads. Here the sample spans a few hundred thousand distinct CDR3 sequences, about 15% being singletons. Trimming left V 0 bases short and J 3 bases short, with 9 bases between. Germline V CDR1 and CDR2: SGHRS, YFSETQ. This CDR3 contains 14 residues. This clonotype has only a few counts. Its matching antigen is unknown. This chain connects TRBV5-1 to TRBJ2-5; D is possibly TRBD2 (5 bases). The specimen comprised PBMCs, sampled less than 6 days after the first yellow fever vaccination. The TCR sequence derives from a man in his late teens or twenties who received the YFV17D yellow fever vaccine. This CDR3 is CASSLDTGKETQYF. The CDR3 DNA reads as TGCGCCAGCAGCTTGGATACGGGGAAAGAGACCCAGTACTTC.